This is a list of T cell receptor beta chains from one sample in a study of metastatic and nonmetastatic thyroid tumors. TCRdb ran MiXCR on the PCR reads. The sample carries roughly 30,000 clones, about a sixth recorded once. The sequencing sample was made of blood. These receptors originate from a female donor with papillary thyroid cancer or a benign thyroid nodule (not recorded which). Some clones in this sample may be carry-over from other donors' samples. The CDR3 runs from the conserved cysteine through the conserved F or W. A D gene is named only where the DNA matches it firmly. For some rows the clone size is stated as once, few or many, or as a class when expanded; others skip it.

length: 14; size: medium-sized; J: TRBJ1-1; V: TRBV12-3/TRBV12-4; D: TRBD1; DNA: TGTGCCAGCAGTTTAGGAGCAGGGGGCGTTGAAGCTTTCTTT; CDR3: CASSLGAGGVEAFF
length: 16; size: many; J: TRBJ1-1; V: TRBV4-2; D: TRBD1; DNA: TGTGCCAGCAGCCAGGGGACAGGGGTTGGAAACACTGAAGCTTTCTTT; CDR3: CASSQGTGVGNTEAFF
length: 17; size: few; J: TRBJ1-1; V: TRBV28; D: TRBD1; DNA: TGTGCCAGCAGCTTAGGACAGGGGGCCAGTCGGGACACTGAAGCTTTCTTT; CDR3: CASSLGQGASRDTEAFF
length: 17; size: medium-sized; J: TRBJ2-1; V: TRBV6-2/TRBV6-3; D: TRBD2; DNA: TGTGCCAGCAGTTCCCCCTTGAGAGGCGGGGGGTTTAATGAGCAGTTCTTC; CDR3: CASSSPLRGGGFNEQFF
length: 15; size: many; J: TRBJ1-1; V: TRBV7-2; D: -; DNA: TGTGCCAGCAGCGCTAGAGGGGGGGCCGCAACTGAAGCTTTCTTT; CDR3: CASSARGGAATEAFF
length: 18; size: many; J: TRBJ2-3; V: TRBV28; D: -; DNA: TGTGCCAGCAGTTCCTTTGGGGGGTGGGACCCGACCACAGATACGCAGTATTTT; CDR3: CASSSFGGWDPTTDTQYF
length: 13; size: many; J: TRBJ2-3; V: TRBV2; D: -; DNA: TGTGCCAGCAGTTGGGGGCCGGGGGATACGCAGTATTTT; CDR3: CASSWGPGDTQYF
length: 16; size: medium-sized; J: TRBJ2-2; V: TRBV6-1; D: TRBD1; DNA: TGTGCCAGCAGTGTGCTGGGACAGGGGAACACCGGGGAGCTGTTTTTT; CDR3: CASSVLGQGNTGELFF
length: 14; size: many; J: TRBJ1-3; V: TRBV3-1; D: -; DNA: TGTGCCAGCAGCCAAGGACAGCGAAGAAACACCATATATTTT; CDR3: CASSQGQRRNTIYF
length: 16; size: medium-sized; J: TRBJ1-2; V: TRBV6-4; D: TRBD1; DNA: TGTGCCAGCAGTGACCAGGGGGTCCGGGGGTCGGATGGCTACACCTTC; CDR3: CASSDQGVRGSDGYTF
length: 15; size: -; J: TRBJ1-6; V: TRBV6-1; D: TRBD1; DNA: TGTGCCAGCAGCTTTAGCAACAGGGGTGATTCACCCCTCCACTTT; CDR3: CASSFSNRGDSPLHF
length: 16; size: medium-sized; J: TRBJ1-2; V: TRBV6-1; D: -; DNA: TGTGCCAGCAGTGAAGCCCTAACAGAGGGAAACTATGGCTACACCTTC; CDR3: CASSEALTEGNYGYTF
length: 16; size: many; J: TRBJ2-5; V: TRBV24-1; D: TRBD2; DNA: TGTGCCACCAGTGATTTGGTCGGGGGGGACCAAGAGACCCAGTACTTC; CDR3: CATSDLVGGDQETQYF
length: 14; size: -; J: TRBJ2-3; V: TRBV29-1; D: -; DNA: TGCAGCGTTTCGGACACGGAGGCCACAGATACGCAGTATTTT; CDR3: CSVSDTEATDTQYF
length: 12; size: few; J: TRBJ2-7; V: TRBV10-1; D: -; DNA: TGCGCCAGCAGTGAGTGGGCAGGTCCTGAGTACTTC; CDR3: CASSEWAGPEYF
length: 16; size: -; J: TRBJ1-1; V: TRBV20-1; D: -; DNA: TGCAGTGCGTGGCAAAGAGGAGGAGGGAGGAGCACTGAAGCTTTCTTT; CDR3: CSAWQRGGGRSTEAFF
length: 17; size: few; J: TRBJ2-2; V: TRBV11-2; D: -; DNA: TGTGCCAGCAGCTCCTCCCCGCAGGGGACGAACACCGGGGAGCTGTTTTTT; CDR3: CASSSSPQGTNTGELFF
length: 12; size: many; J: TRBJ2-7; V: TRBV18; D: -; DNA: TGTGCCAGCTCACTCGTAGGATACGAGCAGTACTTC; CDR3: CASSLVGYEQYF
length: 16; size: few; J: TRBJ2-1; V: TRBV28; D: TRBD2; DNA: TGTGCCAGCATCCTAATCTGGCGGGAGGTCTACAATGAGCAGTTCTTC; CDR3: CASILIWREVYNEQFF
length: 19; size: -; J: TRBJ2-4; V: TRBV6-1; D: TRBD1; DNA: TGTGCCAGCAGTGAACAGGCTTTGGGACAGGGGTTAGCCAAAAGCATTCAGTACTTC; CDR3: CASSEQALGQGLAKSIQYF
length: 17; size: many; J: TRBJ2-2; V: TRBV29-1; D: -; DNA: TGCAGCGTTGAGGGGGGCAGGGCCGACGCGAACACCGGGGAGCTGTTTTTT; CDR3: CSVEGGRADANTGELFF
length: 16; size: -; J: TRBJ2-1; V: TRBV19; D: TRBD1; DNA: TGTGCCAGTAGTGCAAAGTTTATGCAGGGGGCCGGTGAGCAGTTCTTC; CDR3: CASSAKFMQGAGEQFF
length: 14; size: -; J: TRBJ2-7; V: TRBV7-9; D: -; DNA: TGTGCCAGCAGCGGGAGGACGGAGTCCTACGAGCAGTACTTC; CDR3: CASSGRTESYEQYF
length: 12; size: few; J: TRBJ1-2; V: TRBV10-3; D: -; DNA: TGTGCCATCAGTGGGCAGAACCATTGCTACACCTTC; CDR3: CAISGQNHCYTF
length: 14; size: many; J: TRBJ1-5; V: TRBV2; D: TRBD1; DNA: TGTGCCAGCAGTTTTACAGGGGGCTATCAGCCCCAGCATTTT; CDR3: CASSFTGGYQPQHF
length: 14; size: -; J: TRBJ1-6; V: TRBV5-6; D: -; DNA: TGTGCCAGCAGGTGGGGCCCTGTTAATTCACCCCTCCACTTT; CDR3: CASRWGPVNSPLHF
length: 14; size: -; J: TRBJ1-1; V: TRBV9; D: TRBD1; DNA: TGTGCCAGCAGACCCGGGGACAGGGACACTGAAGCTTTCTTT; CDR3: CASRPGDRDTEAFF
length: 14; size: medium-sized; J: TRBJ2-7; V: TRBV6-1; D: TRBD1; DNA: TGTGCCAGCAGAGTGACAGGGGAGACCTACGAGCAGTACTTC; CDR3: CASRVTGETYEQYF
length: 11; size: many; J: TRBJ2-5; V: TRBV18; D: -; DNA: TGTGCCAGCTCACCGGACGAGACCCAGTACTTC; CDR3: CASSPDETQYF
length: 16; size: medium-sized; J: TRBJ1-5; V: TRBV28; D: -; DNA: TGTGCCAGCAACAAAAGGTGGGGTGCGAGCAATCAGCCCCAGCATTTT; CDR3: CASNKRWGASNQPQHF
length: 16; size: medium-sized; J: TRBJ2-5; V: TRBV6-1; D: TRBD1; DNA: TGTGCCAGCAGTCTTGGCTACGGACAGGGACAAGAGACCCAGTACTTC; CDR3: CASSLGYGQGQETQYF
length: 16; size: once; J: TRBJ2-7; V: TRBV5-6; D: -; DNA: TGTGCCAGCAGCTTGGGAACACTTTTATCCCCCTACGAGCAGTACTTC; CDR3: CASSLGTLLSPYEQYF
length: 14; size: many; J: TRBJ1-2; V: TRBV11-1; D: -; DNA: TGTGCCAGCAGCTGGACCGTGGAGGCCCATGGCTACACCTTC; CDR3: CASSWTVEAHGYTF